Listed below are T cell receptor beta chains from one sample, sequenced in a study of blood T cell repertoires in COVID-19. TCRdb keeps only in-frame clones here, not all; method: immunoSEQ multiplex PCR. The sample lists about 140,000 clones, 77% occurring once. The sequenced material came from peripheral blood. Receptors originate from a woman aged 50 to 60 with active or convalescent COVID-19. The CDR3 runs from the conserved cysteine through the conserved F or W. D genes are given only for firm matches. Clone size appears in some rows only: once, few, many, or a class for an expanded clone.

CDR3aa: CASSFRGSANTGELFF
CDR3nt: TGCGCCAGCAGCTTCAGAGGGTCTGCGAACACCGGGGAGCTGTTTTTT
j_gene: TRBJ2-2
v_gene: TRBV5-1
d_gene: .
abundance: few

CDR3aa: CAWSVPSRGDEQYF
CDR3nt: TGTGCCTGGAGTGTACCTAGCAGGGGCGACGAGCAGTACTTC
j_gene: TRBJ2-7
v_gene: TRBV30
d_gene: .
abundance: .

CDR3aa: CASSLLGRIANTGELFF
CDR3nt: TGTGCCAGCAGTTTATTAGGCAGGATCGCGAACACCGGGGAGCTGTTTTTT
j_gene: TRBJ2-2
v_gene: TRBV27
d_gene: .
abundance: .

CDR3aa: CASRGTVDNSPLHF
CDR3nt: TGTGCCAGCAGAGGGACAGTCGATAATTCACCCCTCCACTTT
j_gene: TRBJ1-6
v_gene: TRBV6-5
d_gene: TRBD1
abundance: .

CDR3aa: CATSREDSTQPQHF
CDR3nt: TGTGCCACCAGCAGAGAGGACTCTACCCAGCCCCAGCATTTT
j_gene: TRBJ1-5
v_gene: TRBV15
d_gene: .
abundance: .

CDR3aa: CASTQEGAGGPVDEQYF
CDR3nt: TGTGCCAGCACTCAGGAAGGAGCGGGTGGACCAGTCGACGAGCAGTACTTC
j_gene: TRBJ2-7
v_gene: TRBV28
d_gene: .
abundance: .

CDR3aa: CASSLFLWRQDLVVGTGELFF
CDR3nt: TGTGCCAGCAGTTTATTCCTTTGGAGACAGGATCTAGTAGTTGGCACCGGGGAGCTGTTTTTT
j_gene: TRBJ2-2
v_gene: TRBV28
d_gene: .
abundance: .

CDR3aa: CASSEVTGGIGELFF
CDR3nt: TGTGCCAGCAGTGAAGTAACGGGAGGAATCGGGGAGCTGTTTTTT
j_gene: TRBJ2-2
v_gene: TRBV2
d_gene: TRBD2
abundance: .

CDR3aa: CASSQDWGSGGAHPPETQYF
CDR3nt: TGCGCCAGCAGCCAAGATTGGGGTAGCGGGGGGGCTCACCCGCCAGAGACCCAGTACTTC
j_gene: TRBJ2-5
v_gene: TRBV4-1
d_gene: TRBD2
abundance: once

CDR3aa: CSVRVSRDTQYF
CDR3nt: TGCAGCGTTCGGGTGAGCCGCGATACGCAGTATTTT
j_gene: TRBJ2-3
v_gene: TRBV29-1
d_gene: .
abundance: .

CDR3aa: CASSSRTGLNQPQHF
CDR3nt: TGTGCCAGCAGCTCCCGGACAGGGTTAAATCAGCCCCAGCATTTT
j_gene: TRBJ1-5
v_gene: TRBV7-2
d_gene: TRBD1
abundance: .

CDR3aa: CATSEPEGASTDTQYF
CDR3nt: TGTGCCACCAGTGAACCCGAGGGGGCAAGCACAGATACGCAGTATTTT
j_gene: TRBJ2-3
v_gene: TRBV24-1
d_gene: TRBD1
abundance: .

CDR3aa: CASSSKGASNYGYTF
CDR3nt: TGTGCCAGCAGCTCCAAGGGGGCCTCTAACTATGGCTACACCTTC
j_gene: TRBJ1-2
v_gene: TRBV7-2
d_gene: TRBD1
abundance: few

CDR3aa: CASSFTGMGTEAFF
CDR3nt: TGTGCCAGCAGCTTTACAGGGATGGGGACTGAAGCTTTCTTT
j_gene: TRBJ1-1
v_gene: TRBV7-2
d_gene: .
abundance: .

CDR3aa: CASSPGLATDTQYF
CDR3nt: TGTGCCAGCAGCCCCGGACTAGCGACAGATACGCAGTATTTT
j_gene: TRBJ2-3
v_gene: TRBV7-2
d_gene: TRBD2
abundance: .

CDR3aa: CASSQAAFLTPYEQYF
CDR3nt: TGTGCCAGCAGCCAAGCGGCATTCCTGACACCCTACGAGCAGTACTTC
j_gene: TRBJ2-7
v_gene: TRBV4-2
d_gene: .
abundance: .

CDR3aa: CASSSGTENEKLFF
CDR3nt: TGTGCCAGCAGCTCGGGGACAGAGAATGAAAAACTGTTTTTT
j_gene: TRBJ1-4
v_gene: TRBV7-9
d_gene: TRBD1
abundance: .